A single sample gave rise to the 16 T cell receptor beta chains below, sequenced in a study of glioma-infiltrating T cells after dendritic cell vaccination. TCRdb's table, derived via immunoSEQ multiplex PCR, lists solely in-frame clones and lacks some. Seen here are approximately 100,000 clones, around 80% observed once, and the top ten hold under 7%. The sequenced sample was blood, obtained before dendritic cell vaccination. These receptors were taken from a human donor with glioblastoma.

The chain has TRBV5-1 and TRBJ2-1; 8 nucleotides align to TRBD2. Germline CDR1 and CDR2: SGHRS and YFSETQ. The CDR3 runs to 12 residues. V lost 3 bases, J lost 13 bases, and 6 bases stayed unmatched. The CDR3 DNA sequence: TGCGCCAGCAGCTCCCCTAGCGGGCGACAGTTCTTC. Its protein is CASSSPSGRQFF.

The J gene is TRBJ2-7, the V gene TRBV5-6; D is undetermined. Looked up from germline, CDR1 is SGHDT and CDR2 is YYEEEE. The CDR3 contains 13 residues. V lost 0 bases, J lost 1 base, and 5 bases lay in between. The CDR3 loop reads CASSLARSYEQYF. In DNA form, the CDR3 reads TGTGCCAGCAGCTTGGCTCGGTCCTACGAGCAGTACTTC.

The V and J genes are TRBV2 and TRBJ2-1; no clear D gene. This CDR3 contains 14 residues. The germline CDR1 and CDR2 sequences are SNHLY and FYNNEI. Trimming cost V 3 bases and J 7 bases, with 13 bases left between them. The CDR3 DNA reads as TGTGCCAGCAGTGAGGCTAGTGCCCATAATGAGCAGTTCTTC. Protein product: CASSEASAHNEQFF.

The gene calls are TRBV4-1 and TRBJ1-2, with D possibly being TRBD1 (5 bases). Germline loops: CDR1 MGHRA, CDR2 YSYEKL. The ends were cut back, 3 bases at V and 4 bases at J, with 12 bases in the middle. The CDR3 spans 14 residues. CDR3 protein: CASSQSRVRYGYTF. In DNA form, the CDR3 reads TGCGCCAGCAGCCAGAGCAGGGTGCGCTATGGCTACACCTTC.

This clone came up a few times. The gene calls are TRBV10-3 and TRBJ2-2, with D hard to call. CDR3 length: 14 residues. Germline values: CDR1 ENHRY, CDR2 SYGVKD. Trimming removed 6 bases from V and 0 bases from J, with 8 bases in between. CDR3 in DNA: TGTGCCATCAGCGCCGACTCGAACACCGGGGAGCTGTTTTTT. Amino acids: CAISADSNTGELFF.

The V call is TRBV18, the J call TRBJ1-2; a weak D match, TRBD1 (5 bases). The CDR3 sequence is 15 residues long. Germline V gives CDR1 KGHSH, CDR2 LQKENI. V shed 2 bases and J shed 6 bases, with 16 bases lying between them. CDR3: CASSPDLYAGHGYTF. The DNA for the CDR3 is TGTGCCAGCTCACCAGATCTCTATGCAGGGCATGGCTACACCTTC.

The V and J genes are TRBV2 and TRBJ1-4; 10 nucleotides agree with TRBD1. CDR3 length equals 18 residues. With 5 bases clipped from V and 5 bases from J, the junction kept 14 bases outside the gene matches. The germline CDR1 and CDR2 sequences are SNHLY and FYNNEI. In DNA, the CDR3 is TGTGCCAGCAGTCCGGGACAGGGGAGAAGTAGGTCAAATGAAAAACTGTTTTTT. Protein sequence: CASSPGQGRSRSNEKLFF.

The rearrangement joins TRBV5-1 to TRBJ2-2; D possibly corresponds to TRBD2 (6 bases). The V end lost 5 bases, the J end lost 6 bases, and 17 bases lay between the germline ends. The CDR3 consists of 15 residues. CDR1 and CDR2 (germline): SGHRS, YFSETQ. This CDR3 reads CASRELAGTSGELFF. The CDR3 DNA is TGCGCCAGCAGGGAATTGGCAGGGACTTCCGGGGAGCTGTTTTTT.

J is TRBJ2-5 and V is TRBV20-1; D is unclear. The V end lost 6 bases, the J end lost 4 bases, and 6 bases lay between the germline ends. This CDR3 region has 10 residues. CDR1 is DFQATT, CDR2 SNEGSKA, per germline (reference sequence). The CDR3 DNA follows: TGCAGTGCCATCGGAGAGACCCAGTACTTC. Its translation: CSAIGETQYF.

CDR3 sequence (DNA): TGTGCCAGCAGCTTTTCGGACAGGGGGGCCTACGAGCAGTACTTC. Encoded protein: CASSFSDRGAYEQYF. This chain connects TRBV5-6 to TRBJ2-7; 10 bases are shared with TRBD1. The germline V gene encodes CDR1 SGHDT and CDR2 YYEEEE. V lost 2 bases and J lost 2; bases outside the gene matches: 4. This CDR3 contains 15 residues.

The count of this clone is one. The chain is built from TRBV28 and TRBJ2-1; 10 bases agree with TRBD2. The CDR3 loop spans 17 amino acids. J was trimmed by 7 bases and V by 5 bases; bases with no gene match: 14. Germline V gives CDR1 MDHEN, CDR2 SYDVKM. In nucleotides, the CDR3 is TGTGCCAGCAGTCCCCGGTCTAGCGGGAGTCTATGGAATGAGCAGTTCTTC. Residues: CASSPRSSGSLWNEQFF. Looking up the rest from reference TRBV28 and TRBJ2-1 gives the full variable domain: DVKVTQSSRYLVKRTGEKVFLECVQDMDHENMFWYRQDPGLGLRLIYFSYDVKMKEKGDIPEGYSVSREKKERFSLILESASTNQTSMYLCASSPRSSGSLWNEQFFGPGTRLTVL.

This rearrangement joins TRBV11-2 to TRBJ2-7; 14 bases fit TRBD2. Germline V gene lookup returns CDR1 SGHAT and CDR2 FQNNGV. The ends lost 5 bases at V and 6 bases at J; junction bases unmatched: 6. The CDR3 is 15 residues long. The CDR3 is CASSHGLAGGGEQYF. In DNA form, the CDR3 reads TGTGCCAGCAGCCACGGACTAGCGGGAGGAGGCGAGCAGTACTTC.

The chain links TRBV30 to TRBJ2-7; D unclear. Germline-derived CDR1 and CDR2 are GTSNPN and SVGIG (reference sequence). V lost 0 bases and J 10 bases, leaving 10 bases between the germline ends. The CDR3 extends over 11 amino acids. CDR3 protein: CAWSVRGFQYF. For the CDR3, the DNA is TGTGCCTGGAGTGTACGCGGATTCCAGTACTTC.

A few counts support this clone. V usage is TRBV5-1 and J usage is TRBJ2-6; D is perhaps TRBD2 (6 bases). V lost 3 bases to trimming and J lost 2 bases, with 24 bases between them. This CDR3 region has 20 residues. Per germline, CDR1 SGHRS and CDR2 YFSETQ. The CDR3 coding sequence is TGCGCCAGCAGCTCGGGAGCCGGGACGGGGACCGGAGCTGGGGCCAACGTCCTGACTTTC. Translating gives CASSSGAGTGTGAGANVLTF.

The chain carries TRBV2 and TRBJ2-5; TRBD2 might be the D (6 bases). Germline values: CDR1 SNHLY, CDR2 FYNNEI. The CDR3 is made up of 14 amino acids. Trimming removed 1 base from V and 4 bases from J, with 10 bases in between. This CDR3 is CASSEEVEGETQYF. The CDR3 bases are TGTGCCAGCAGTGAAGAGGTGGAGGGAGAGACCCAGTACTTC.

The V call is TRBV11-3, the J call TRBJ2-1, with TRBD2 matching over 10 bases. The CDR3 length is 16 residues. Germline loops: CDR1 SGHNT, CDR2 YENEEA. After removal of 1 base from V and 7 bases from J, the junction contained 7 bases not matched to a gene. The CDR3 DNA reads as TGTGCCAGCAGCTTAGTGCTAGCGGGAGTCGAAAATGAGCAGTTCTTC. Translated: CASSLVLAGVENEQFF.